One sample yielded the 14 T cell receptor beta chains listed below, sequenced in a study of cytomegalovirus exposure and HLA in healthy donors. The PCR contained 60 Vbeta and 13 Jbeta primers. Repertoires were generated with immunoSEQ multiplex PCR, while TCRdb's copy carries only in-frame clones and drops some. The data show some 120,000 clones, with roughly two thirds seen just once and about 1.6% held by the top ten. The sequenced sample was PBMCs. These receptors all stem from a man under 40 in good health and CMV-seropositive.

The rearrangement links TRBV5-1 to TRBJ2-5; D uncertain. Germline CDR1 reads SGHRS; CDR2 reads YFSETQ. Deletions cut 0 bases from V and 1 base from J, with 7 bases between. The CDR3 length is 14 residues. The CDR3 region has the DNA TGCGCCAGCAGCTTGGGGGCAGTCCAAGAGACCCAGTACTTC. Its protein is CASSLGAVQETQYF.

As concerns this clone: This sample also contains other DNA sequences that code for the same CDR3. The chain couples TRBV9 to TRBJ2-6; D ambiguous. V was trimmed by 4 bases and J by 8 bases, leaving 16 bases between them. From germline, CDR1 is SGDLS and CDR2 YYNGEE. The CDR3 is 15 residues long. CDR3 DNA: TGTGCCAGCAGCTCCCGAGGAGAACCCTCCAACGTCCTGACTTTC. It yields the protein CASSSRGEPSNVLTF.

The V gene is TRBV5-1, the J gene TRBJ2-1; the match to TRBD2 covers 9 bases. The ends lost 5 bases at V and 0 bases at J; junction bases unmatched: 9. The CDR3 is 17 amino acids. The V gene's germline CDR1 is SGHRS and CDR2 YFSETQ. CDR3 coding DNA: TGCGCCAGCAGTCTGACTAGCGGCGCACTCTCCTACAATGAGCAGTTCTTC. Translating gives CASSLTSGALSYNEQFF. Supplemented by reference TRBV5-1 and TRBJ2-1, the full variable domain reads KAGVTQTPRYLIKTRGQQVTLSCSPISGHRSVSWYQQTPGQGLQFLFEYFSETQRNKGNFPGRFSGRQFSNSRSEMNVSTLELGDSALYLCASSLTSGALSYNEQFFGPGTRLTVL.

The chain links TRBV11-2 to TRBJ2-7; 7 bases are shared with TRBD2. V lost 4 bases and J lost 5; bases outside the gene matches: 11. This CDR3 has 15 amino acids. CDR1 SGHAT and CDR2 FQNNGV come from the germline V gene. CDR3 protein: CASSSYRGESHEQYF. In DNA, the CDR3 is TGTGCCAGCAGCTCCTATCGGGGGGAGTCCCACGAGCAGTACTTC. Combining the CDR3 with reference TRBV11-2 and TRBJ2-7 gives the whole variable domain EAGVAQSPRYKIIEKRQSVAFWCNPISGHATLYWYQQILGQGPKLLIQFQNNGVVDDSQLPKDRFSAERLKGVDSTLKIQPAKLEDSAVYLCASSSYRGESHEQYFGPGTRLTVT.

The chain employs TRBV27 and TRBJ1-2; D is undetermined. The CDR3 contains 14 residues. Germline-derived CDR1 and CDR2 are MNHEY and SMNVEV (reference sequence). Trimming left V 5 bases short and J 4 bases short, with 14 bases between. For the CDR3, the DNA is TGTGCCAGCAGTCCTGGCCCTGTACCCTATGGCTACACCTTC. It yields the protein CASSPGPVPYGYTF.

The chain links TRBV9 to TRBJ2-7, with 10 nucleotides matching TRBD2. The CDR3 covers 15 residues. V lost 3 bases, J lost 7 bases, and 10 bases stayed unmatched. From germline, CDR1 is SGDLS and CDR2 YYNGEE. The CDR3 spells CASSALAGGLEEQYF. The CDR3 DNA follows: TGTGCCAGCAGCGCTTTAGCGGGAGGCTTGGAAGAGCAGTACTTC.

V usage is TRBV5-6 and J usage is TRBJ1-1, with D perhaps matching TRBD1 (5 bases). V was shortened by 4 bases and J by 1 base, with 17 bases between the two germline ends. Germline-derived CDR1 and CDR2 are SGHDT and YYEEEE. The CDR3 length is 16 residues. CDR3 sequence (DNA): TGTGCCAGCAGCCAATCCTGGGGGGATCGGAACACTGAAGCTTTCTTT. This encodes CASSQSWGDRNTEAFF.

This clone has a handful of counts. V usage is TRBV6-5 and J usage is TRBJ2-4; tentatively, D is TRBD2 (5 bases). The V end lost 8 bases, the J end lost 9 bases, and 11 bases lay between the germline ends. The CDR3 is 11 amino acids. In germline, CDR1 is MNHEY, CDR2 SVGAGI. The CDR3 sequence is CASEGWGIQYF. The CDR3 DNA is TGTGCCAGCGAGGGATGGGGCATTCAGTACTTC.

J is TRBJ2-2 and V is TRBV18, with TRBD2 matching 7 bases. J was trimmed by 1 base and V by 1 base; bases with no gene match: 3. This CDR3 contains 16 residues. Germline V CDR1 and CDR2: KGHSH, LQKENI. The CDR3 nucleotides read TGTGCCAGCTCACCACGGGTAGCGGGGAACACCGGGGAGCTGTTTTTT. This sequence encodes CASSPRVAGNTGELFF.

This clone was counted a few times. The V gene is TRBV5-4, the J gene TRBJ1-1; D uncertain. The germline V gene has CDR1 SGHNT and CDR2 YYREEE (reference sequence). The V end lost 4 bases, the J end lost 1 base, and 11 bases lay between the germline ends. The CDR3 is 14 amino acids. CDR3 DNA sequence: TGTGCCAGCAGCCTCGCGGGCACGAACACTGAAGCTTTCTTT. It encodes CASSLAGTNTEAFF.

The chain couples TRBV19 to TRBJ2-3; maybe TRBD1 (5 bases). Looked up from germline, CDR1 is LNHDA and CDR2 is SQIVND (reference sequence). Between the trimmed V and J ends, which lost 6 bases and 4 bases, there was a span of 11 bases. This CDR3 comprises 13 residues. This CDR3 is CASRPLGADTQYF. CDR3 in DNA: TGTGCCAGTAGGCCGCTAGGGGCAGATACGCAGTATTTT.

The gene calls are TRBV23-1 and TRBJ2-3; D is uncertain. TRBV23-1 is known as an ORF, though its function is uncertain. The CDR3 totals 15 residues. The V end was cut by 2 bases, the J end by 4 bases, with 13 bases between. The CDR3 here is CASSQRFSYADTQYF. The CDR3 DNA sequence: TGCGCCAGCAGTCAACGTTTCAGTTACGCAGATACGCAGTATTTT.

In DNA, the CDR3 is TGCGCCAGCAGCCCGGACAGGTTCAACTATGGCTACACCTTC. Translating it yields CASSPDRFNYGYTF. This chain links TRBV5-1 with TRBJ1-2; 7 bases align to TRBD1. Germline V gene lookup returns CDR1 SGHRS and CDR2 YFSETQ. The CDR3 spans 14 residues. Unmatched junction bases numbered 5, after V lost 4 bases and J lost 2 bases. The complete variable domain, with remaining parts taken from reference TRBV5-1 and TRBJ1-2, reads KAGVTQTPRYLIKTRGQQVTLSCSPISGHRSVSWYQQTPGQGLQFLFEYFSETQRNKGNFPGRFSGRQFSNSRSEMNVSTLELGDSALYLCASSPDRFNYGYTFGSGTRLTVV.

This chain connects TRBV10-3 to TRBJ2-7, with D perhaps TRBD1 (5 bases). Germline CDR1 ENHRY, CDR2 SYGVKD. The V end lost 4 bases, the J end lost 0 bases, and 10 bases lay between the germline ends. The CDR3 length is 14 residues. As DNA, the CDR3 is TGTGCCATCAGTGCCAGGGTAAGCTCCTACGAGCAGTACTTC. It encodes CAISARVSSYEQYF.